Described below is a single T cell receptor beta chain sequence and its context. The antigen remains undetermined. Using immunoSEQ multiplex PCR, the repertoire was profiled, and TCRdb retains in-frame clones only, with some absent. The data hold about 70,000 clones, with more than 75% observed a single time. The entry originates in a study of T cell responses to AZD1222 COVID-19 vaccine. The study's findings and limits: There were mostly white British donors and more females than males, and clonal diversity was possibly underestimated. Epitopes outside B.1.351 and B.1.1.7 mutated regions reportedly drew nearly half of spike TCRs.

Germline CDR1 reads LGHNA; CDR2 reads YNFKEQ. The CDR3 has 14 amino acids. V was shortened by 2 bases and J by 4 bases, with 8 bases between the two germline ends. The chain carries TRBV4-2 and TRBJ2-2; D is ambiguous. The sequence was obtained from an adult who received the MenACWY meningococcal vaccine as a control. The input for sequencing was peripheral blood, taken 28 days after the second dose of the MenACWY control vaccine. The CDR3 loop reads CASSQPDGTGELFF. In DNA form, the CDR3 reads TGTGCCAGCAGCCAACCGGACGGCACCGGGGAGCTGTTTTTT.